Included here is one T cell receptor beta chain sequence, with context. No antigen is known for it. This entry comes from a study of cytomegalovirus exposure and HLA in healthy donors. Points from the study as a whole: Published work reported that the classifier diagnosed cytomegalovirus status with high specificity and sensitivity. A later analysis showed TCR association rates differing by HLA locus, peaking at DRB1 and lowest at HLA-C.

13 Jbeta primers and 60 Vbeta primers were used for the PCR. The table came from immunoSEQ multiplex PCR; TCRdb's copy has only in-frame clones and leaves some out. The table lists around 140,000 clones, about 70% of them singletons. CDR3 length: 14 residues. Germline values: CDR1 MNHEY, CDR2 SVGAGI. V gave up 6 bases and J gave up 1 base; unmatched junction bases: 5. Sequencing was carried out using PBMCs. The chain is built from TRBV6-5 and TRBJ1-1; 7 nucleotides match TRBD1. The clonotype comes from a woman in her fifties or sixties in good health and CMV-seropositive. CDR3 coding DNA: TGTGCCAGCAGGGACAGGAGTGAGAACACTGAAGCTTTCTTT. Translation gives CASRDRSENTEAFF.